These T cell receptor beta chains were read from a single sample in a study of T cell repertoires in cytomegalovirus infection. No antigen has been assigned to these receptors. TCRdb processed the reads anew with MiXCR; each CDR3 protein has one entry. The sample shows around 900,000 distinct CDR3 sequences, less than 40% of them seen only once. Sequenced here: cultured CD8+ T cells from PBMCs, sampled from culture after CMV antigen stimulation. The receptors stem from a human donor in good health (CMV status not recorded). Some clones in this sample may be carry-over from other donors' samples. Each CDR3 is given with its conserved first and last residue. A D gene is named only where the DNA matches it firmly. Clone size is not always given. Where it is, it says once, few, many or a class for expanded clones.

clone size	V gene	J gene	D gene	CDR3 DNA	CDR3 protein
many	TRBV7-8	TRBJ2-7	.	TGTGCCAGCAGCATCCTACAGGGAACCTACGAGCAGTACTTC	CASSILQGTYEQYF
few	TRBV7-9	TRBJ1-5	.	TGTGCCAGCAGCTTTGCCGGTGGGCCGATTAGCAATCAGCCCCAGCATTTT	CASSFAGGPISNQPQHF
.	TRBV7-9	TRBJ2-5	TRBD2	TGTGCCAGCAGCTTAAAACTAGCGGGGGAGTACCAAGAGACCCAGTACTTC	CASSLKLAGEYQETQYF
.	TRBV14	TRBJ1-2	.	TGTGCCAGCAGCCAAGAAATGGACCCCGTTTGGACCTTC	CASSQEMDPVWTF
few	TRBV11-2	TRBJ1-1	.	TGTGCCAGCAGCTTACTCTGGACCGTGGCTGAAGCTTTCTTT	CASSLLWTVAEAFF
few	TRBV20-1	TRBJ1-5	TRBD1	TGCAGTGCTAGAGCCCCCGGGACAGTCCGCAATCAGCCCCAGCATTTT	CSARAPGTVRNQPQHF
.	TRBV6-6	TRBJ2-1	TRBD1	TGTGCCAGCAGTTACTCGTTGACAGGGGGCGGGAATGAGCAGTTCTTC	CASSYSLTGGGNEQFF
.	TRBV6-5	TRBJ2-3	.	TGTGCCAGCAGTCCCGAGGGGGGGCGAACAGATACGCAGTATTTT	CASSPEGGRTDTQYF
.	TRBV29-1	TRBJ1-2	.	TGCAGCGTTGAGTCTGGGGACAACTATGGCTACACCTTC	CSVESGDNYGYTF
.	TRBV9	TRBJ1-1	.	TGTGCCAGCAGCCCCCGGAACAGCATGAACACTGAAGCTTTCTTT	CASSPRNSMNTEAFF
many	TRBV7-8	TRBJ2-5	.	TGTGCCAGCAGCTTACCAGAGGTTTGGGAGACCCAGTACTTC	CASSLPEVWETQYF
.	TRBV12-3/TRBV12-4	TRBJ2-5	.	TGTGCCAGCAGTGGCCGCGGAGGGACCGGGACCCAGTACTTC	CASSGRGGTGTQYF
few	TRBV7-6	TRBJ1-1	.	TGTGCCAGCAGCTTAGCGACAGGTGATGATGTGGCTTTCTTT	CASSLATGDDVAFF
.	TRBV6-1	TRBJ1-2	.	TGTGCCGGCTGGATGGGGGTACATGGCTACACCTTC	CAGWMGVHGYTF
.	TRBV27	TRBJ2-5	.	TGTGCCAGCAGTTGGGAGCAGGGGACGCAAGAGACCCAGTACTTC	CASSWEQGTQETQYF
few	TRBV27	TRBJ2-5	.	TGTGCCAGCAGTTCGCCCGGGGTTCTGGAGACCCAGTACTTC	CASSSPGVLETQYF
once	TRBV18	TRBJ2-4	.	TGTGCCAGCTCAGAACGGGAAGTAGGGGCGATAGCCAAAAACATTCAGTACTTC	CASSEREVGAIAKNIQYF
few	TRBV28	TRBJ1-3	.	TGTGCCAGCAGTTTTTGGGGACGTCGGGGGGACACCATATATTTT	CASSFWGRRGDTIYF
few	TRBV12-3/TRBV12-4	TRBJ1-2	TRBD1	TGTGCCAGCACCCTGGGCACAGGGGCTAACTATGGCTACACCTTC	CASTLGTGANYGYTF
.	TRBV7-9	TRBJ1-2	.	TGTGCCAGCAGCTTAGCGCTTTGGGATGGCTACACCTTC	CASSLALWDGYTF
.	TRBV7-4	TRBJ2-1	TRBD2	TGTGCCAGCAGCCACGGGACTAGCGGGGGGACCTGGCAGTTCTTC	CASSHGTSGGTWQFF
.	TRBV7-9	TRBJ1-2	.	TGTGCCAGCAACTCCCCCCTACTTAAGGGTCTCCAAAGAGGCTGCACCTTC	CASNSPLLKGLQRGCTF
.	TRBV6-2/TRBV6-3	TRBJ1-1	.	TGTGCCAGCACCGCCATCAGTATGAACACTGAAGCTTTCTTT	CASTAISMNTEAFF
many	TRBV5-1	TRBJ1-1	.	TGCGCCAGCAGCCGGCTGGATCCCTTTGAAGCTTTCTTT	CASSRLDPFEAFF
few	TRBV6-5	TRBJ2-1	TRBD2	TGTGCCAGCACTAGCCCGGGACTAGCGGGGGGCCGGGGATTCAATGAGCAGTTCTTC	CASTSPGLAGGRGFNEQFF
.	TRBV14	TRBJ1-5	.	TGTGCCAGCAGCCGGAGTTGGGGTCAGCCCCAGCATTTT	CASSRSWGQPQHF
once	TRBV6-6	TRBJ1-5	TRBD1	TGTGCCAGCAGTTACGATATTACCGGGACAGCGAGGGATAACAATCAGCCCCAGCATTTT	CASSYDITGTARDNNQPQHF
.	TRBV9	TRBJ2-2	TRBD1	TGTGCCAGCAGTCCCAGGACAGGGCCCCTGTCGAACACCGGGGAGCTGTTTTTT	CASSPRTGPLSNTGELFF
few	TRBV14	TRBJ1-2	.	TGTGCCAGCAGCCAGGACGGTTCCTGGCTGGGCTACACCTTC	CASSQDGSWLGYTF
few	TRBV6-6	TRBJ1-1	TRBD1	TGTGCCAGCGGAGACAGGGTATACACTGAAGCTTTCTTT	CASGDRVYTEAFF
few	TRBV20-1	TRBJ1-2	.	TGCAGTGCCAGACCACCGAGTGGCTACACCTTC	CSARPPSGYTF
.	TRBV7-9	TRBJ2-3	.	TGTGCCAGCAGCCGCCCTACAGGGACATTCAGCACAGATACGCAGTATTTT	CASSRPTGTFSTDTQYF
.	TRBV28	TRBJ2-2	.	TGTGCCAGCAGTTTACCCCCGGACAGTCCTGCCGGGGAGCTGTTTTTT	CASSLPPDSPAGELFF
.	TRBV6-6	TRBJ1-1	.	TGTGCCAGCAGTATTATAGACATGGGGGAAGAGGGCCCGACCACTGAAGCTTTCTTT	CASSIIDMGEEGPTTEAFF
.	TRBV12-3/TRBV12-4	TRBJ1-4	.	TGTGCCAGCAGTTTTTGGCCTTCTGACGGGGGGGTTAATGAAAAACTGTTTTTT	CASSFWPSDGGVNEKLFF
many	TRBV7-2	TRBJ2-5	.	TGTGCCAGCAGCATGCGGGGTTACCAAGAGACCCAGTACTTC	CASSMRGYQETQYF
few	TRBV27	TRBJ2-3	.	TGTGCCAGCACCCCCCTTCCGGCGGGGAGCACAGATACGCAGTATTTT	CASTPLPAGSTDTQYF
.	TRBV11-3	TRBJ2-2	.	TGTGCCAGCAGCTTAGAAGCTTGGACCCCCGGGGAGCTGTTTTTT	CASSLEAWTPGELFF
.	TRBV2	TRBJ2-1	.	TGTGCCAGCGGGCTGGACAGTCAAAGGTCGGGGGGCCGAAATGTTAGGCAGTTCTTC	CASGLDSQRSGGRNVRQFF
.	TRBV27	TRBJ1-2	TRBD1	TGTGCCAGCAGAGAAAACAGGGGGGCCTATGGCTACACCTTC	CASRENRGAYGYTF
few	TRBV7-3	TRBJ2-1	TRBD2	TGTGCCAGCAGCGTCGGACTAGCGGGGGAACATGAGCAGTTCTTC	CASSVGLAGEHEQFF
few	TRBV20-1	TRBJ2-5	TRBD2	TGCAGTGCTAGTACAGTGGGCCTAGCGGGGGGCAAAGCTACACAAGAGACCCAGTACTTC	CSASTVGLAGGKATQETQYF
.	TRBV2	TRBJ2-1	.	TGTGCCAGCAGCCACTTCCGACAGCAAAGCTCCTACAATGAGCAGTTCTTC	CASSHFRQQSSYNEQFF
.	TRBV5-4	TRBJ1-5	.	TGTGCCAGCAGCTTGAGGCCAGAGAGCAATCAGCCCCAGCATTTT	CASSLRPESNQPQHF
.	TRBV19	TRBJ2-1	.	TGTGCCAGTAGTATCCTCAAGGGGGTGAGATCCTACAATGAGCAGTTCTTC	CASSILKGVRSYNEQFF
.	TRBV12-3/TRBV12-4	TRBJ1-3	.	TGTGCCAGCAGTCCCAGGGACCCCGGCTCTAGAAACACCATATATTTT	CASSPRDPGSRNTIYF
few	TRBV27	TRBJ2-5	TRBD2	TGTGCCAGCAGTTTACTAGCGGGGGCCGCGTACCAAGAGACCCAGTACTTC	CASSLLAGAAYQETQYF
.	TRBV27	TRBJ2-3	TRBD1	TGTGCCAGCAGGCCGTTGACAGGGGGCAGCACAGATACGCAGTATTTT	CASRPLTGGSTDTQYF
.	TRBV20-1	TRBJ2-1	TRBD2	TGCAGTGCTAGACCCGGACTAGCGGGCCTCTACAATGAGCAGTTCTTC	CSARPGLAGLYNEQFF
.	TRBV6-1	TRBJ1-1	TRBD1	TGTGCCAGCCCCCGACAGGGGTACACTGAAGCTTTCTTT	CASPRQGYTEAFF
.	TRBV2	TRBJ1-2	.	TGTGCCAGCAGTCCGGGAGCCGGACACTATGGCTACACCTTC	CASSPGAGHYGYTF
.	TRBV28	TRBJ1-1	.	TGTGCCAGCTGTAAAACCTCCGGGACACTCAACGTGAGCACTGAAGCTTTCTTT	CASCKTSGTLNVSTEAFF
.	TRBV6-2/TRBV6-3	TRBJ2-7	TRBD2	TGTGCCAGCAGTTACTCGAACGTCTTAGCGGGGGGCTACGAGCAGTACTTC	CASSYSNVLAGGYEQYF
.	TRBV19	TRBJ1-5	TRBD1	TGTGCCAGTAGTACGTCAGGGGGTTTCAATCAGCCCCAGCATTTT	CASSTSGGFNQPQHF
few	TRBV7-3	TRBJ2-2	TRBD1	TGTGCCAGCAGCTTAGTGAGACAGGGAACCACCGGGGAGCTGTTTTTT	CASSLVRQGTTGELFF
few	TRBV12-3/TRBV12-4	TRBJ2-1	.	TGTGCCAGCCTATTTAAGGACCTTTTGGGATGGGATGAGCAGTTCTTC	CASLFKDLLGWDEQFF
.	TRBV7-3	TRBJ2-2	TRBD2	TGTGCCAGCAGCCCCGATCCGCCGGGACTAACGAACACCGGGGAGCTGTTTTTT	CASSPDPPGLTNTGELFF
few	TRBV7-9	TRBJ1-2	TRBD1	TGTGCCAGCAGCGGACTCGACAGGGACAACTATGGCTACACCTTC	CASSGLDRDNYGYTF
.	TRBV6-6	TRBJ1-5	.	TGTGCCAGCAGTTACGTCCTGGCAGGGGATCAGCCCCAGCATTTT	CASSYVLAGDQPQHF